These 14 T cell receptor beta chains were all obtained from the same sample, sequenced in a study of blood T cell repertoires in COVID-19. Clones were sequenced by immunoSEQ multiplex PCR, and TCRdb holds only the in-frame ones, with some missing. The table has around 99,000 clones, around 80% seen once. What was sequenced was peripheral blood. The receptors originated from a man aged 50 or older who had recovered from COVID-19.

The chain joins TRBV5-6 to TRBJ2-4, with a tentative D call TRBD2 (5 bases). Germline V gene data show CDR1 as SGHDT and CDR2 as YYEEEE. This CDR3 region has 16 residues. V lost 4 bases and J 0 bases, leaving 14 bases between the germline ends. CDR3: CASSQLGILAKNIQYF. The CDR3 DNA is TGTGCCAGCAGCCAACTAGGCATCCTAGCCAAAAACATTCAGTACTTC.

This clone has only one observation. J is TRBJ1-6 and V is TRBV30; maybe TRBD1 (5 bases). Germline V gene data show CDR1 as GTSNPN and CDR2 as SVGIG (reference sequence). The length of the CDR3 is 13 residues. Trimming shortened V by 2 bases and J by 11 bases, and 13 bases separated the two germline ends. CDR3 DNA sequence: TGTGCCTGGAGTTCCTTGGAGGGGACACCCCTCCACTTT. This codes for CAWSSLEGTPLHF.

This clone was picked up one time. J is TRBJ2-1 and V is TRBV5-1; 12 bases line up with TRBD2. The CDR3 has 15 amino acids. In germline, CDR1 is SGHRS, CDR2 YFSETQ. V lost 2 bases, J lost 4 bases, and 1 base stayed unmatched. CDR3 nucleotide sequence: TGCGCCAGCAGCTTAGGACTAGCGGGGTACAATGAGCAGTTCTTC. It yields the protein CASSLGLAGYNEQFF.

This clone appeared once. The J gene is TRBJ2-7, the V gene TRBV28, with TRBD1 matching 9 bases. The germline V gene encodes CDR1 MDHEN and CDR2 SYDVKM. The CDR3 extends over 14 amino acids. V lost 3 bases and J lost 5; bases outside the gene matches: 5. The CDR3, as DNA: TGTGCCAGCAGTTTGGGGGGACAGGGCGACGAGCAGTACTTC. Amino acids: CASSLGGQGDEQYF.

This clone came up once. V usage is TRBV12-5 and J usage is TRBJ2-1, with 12 bases aligning to TRBD2. V shed 2 bases, J shed 8 bases, and the junction held 16 bases outside the gene matches. CDR1 and CDR2 from the germline V gene are LGHNT and FRNRAP. The CDR3 extends over 19 amino acids. The CDR3 sequence: CASGLTTGRGLAGGYEQFF. The CDR3, as DNA: TGTGCTAGTGGTTTGACCACGGGAAGGGGTCTAGCGGGAGGGTATGAGCAGTTCTTC.

The V and J genes are TRBV14 and TRBJ2-5, with 8 bases identical to TRBD2. V trimming: 0 bases; J trimming: 9 bases; junction bases outside the gene matches: 6. The CDR3 runs to 14 residues. CDR1 is SGHDN, CDR2 FVKESK, per germline. DNA for the CDR3: TGTGCCAGCAGCCAAGAAGGGACTAGATTTTCCCAGTACTTC. It encodes CASSQEGTRFSQYF.

This chain uses TRBV28 with TRBJ1-2, with TRBD1 identical over 9 bases. From germline, CDR1 is MDHEN and CDR2 SYDVKM. V lost 5 bases to trimming and J lost 2 bases; unmatched junction nucleotides: 6. There are 15 residues in the CDR3. The DNA for the CDR3 is TGTGCCAGCAGTAGAACAGGGGGCGCGAACTATGGCTACACCTTC. Translating gives CASSRTGGANYGYTF.

V gene TRBV7-9 combines with J gene TRBJ2-4; unclear D gene. Trimming pared 2 bases from V and 14 bases from J, leaving 13 bases between. Germline V gene data show CDR1 as SEHNR and CDR2 as FQNEAQ (reference sequence). The CDR3 totals 12 residues. The CDR3 protein is CASSLTSGREYF. For the CDR3, the DNA is TGTGCCAGCAGCTTAACTTCGGGTCGTGAGTACTTC.

V is TRBV6-5 and J is TRBJ1-3; possibly TRBD1 for D (5 bases). Trimming pared 4 bases from V and 3 bases from J, leaving 10 bases between. The CDR3 contains 14 residues. Germline V lookup: CDR1 MNHEY, CDR2 SVGAGI. Written as DNA, the CDR3 is TGTGCCAGCAGTTTACGGGGGGGTGGAAACACCATATATTTT. It is translated as CASSLRGGGNTIYF.

This clone was detected only once. V usage is TRBV5-1 and J usage is TRBJ1-1, with 7 nucleotides matching TRBD1. With 3 bases clipped from V and 1 base from J, the junction kept 12 bases outside the gene matches. This CDR3 spans 17 amino acids. From germline, CDR1 is SGHRS and CDR2 YFSETQ. The CDR3 DNA sequence: TGCGCCAGCAGCTATAACCTCAGACAGGGCCCGAACACTGAAGCTTTCTTT. Its translation is CASSYNLRQGPNTEAFF.

This chain links TRBV4-1 with TRBJ2-6; weak D call: TRBD1 (5 bases). CDR1 and CDR2 from the germline V gene are MGHRA and YSYEKL. The CDR3 contains 15 residues. V gave up 5 bases and J gave up 0 bases, with 8 bases separating them. The CDR3 nucleotides are TGCGCCAGCAGCGTAGGGGCCTCTGGGGCCAACGTCCTGACTTTC. Its translation is CASSVGASGANVLTF.

V is TRBV9 and J is TRBJ1-1, with TRBD1 identical over 8 bases. There are 16 residues in the CDR3. V gave up 4 bases and J gave up 2 bases; unmatched junction bases: 10. CDR1 is SGDLS, CDR2 YYNGEE, per germline. This CDR3 is CASSQGARDKNTEAFF. Here the CDR3 DNA reads TGTGCCAGCAGCCAGGGGGCGCGGGATAAAAACACTGAAGCTTTCTTT.

In its sample, this clone was seen a few times. This rearrangement joins TRBV19 to TRBJ2-1; 7 bases are shared with TRBD2. The CDR3 covers 15 residues. Germline lookup yields CDR1 LNHDA and CDR2 SQIVND (reference sequence). Losses at the gene ends were 7 bases for V and 6 bases for J; bases not matched to a gene: 12. This CDR3 reads CASKVGRELGNEQFF. The CDR3 bases are TGTGCCAGTAAAGTTGGGAGGGAGTTGGGCAATGAGCAGTTCTTC. Based on the CDR3 plus reference TRBV19 and TRBJ2-1, the full variable domain is DGGITQSPKYLFRKEGQNVTLSCEQNLNHDAMYWYRQDPGQGLRLIYYSQIVNDFQKGDIAEGYSVSREKKESFPLTVTSAQKNPTAFYLCASKVGRELGNEQFFGPGTRLTVL.

This sequence joins TRBV5-6 and TRBJ2-7; D remains ambiguous. This CDR3 has 12 residues. Trimming pared 0 bases from V and 6 bases from J, leaving 7 bases between. Germline-derived CDR1 and CDR2 are SGHDT and YYEEEE. CDR3 DNA sequence: TGTGCCAGCAGCTTGGTACACATCGAGCAGTACTTC. It codes for CASSLVHIEQYF.